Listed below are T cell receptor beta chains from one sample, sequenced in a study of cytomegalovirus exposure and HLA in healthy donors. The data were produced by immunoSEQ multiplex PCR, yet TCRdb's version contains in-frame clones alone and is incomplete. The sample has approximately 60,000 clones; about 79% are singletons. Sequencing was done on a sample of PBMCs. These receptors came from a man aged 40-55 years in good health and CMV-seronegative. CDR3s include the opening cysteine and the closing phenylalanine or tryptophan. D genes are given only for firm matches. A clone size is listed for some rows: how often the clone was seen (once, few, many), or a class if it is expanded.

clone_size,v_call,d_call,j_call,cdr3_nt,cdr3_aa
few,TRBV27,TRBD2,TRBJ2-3,TGTGCCAGCAGTTTAGCTAGCGGGGGATACACAGATACGCAGTATTTT,CASSLASGGYTDTQYF
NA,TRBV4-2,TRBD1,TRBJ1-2,TGTGCCAGCAGCCAAAGGGACAGGGCTGGAGGAAGCTACACCTTC,CASSQRDRAGGSYTF
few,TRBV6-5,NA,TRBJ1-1,TGTGCCAGCAATCCGGGGACTTACTCCACTGAAGCTTTCTTT,CASNPGTYSTEAFF
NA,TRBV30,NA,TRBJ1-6,TGTGCCTGGAGTCTAGACAGAGATTCACCCCTCCACTTT,CAWSLDRDSPLHF
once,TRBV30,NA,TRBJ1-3,TGTGCCTGGAGTGCGGACAGATACTTTGGAAACACCATATATTTT,CAWSADRYFGNTIYF
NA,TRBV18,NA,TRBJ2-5,TGTGCCAGCTCACCTAAAGAGACCCAGTACTTC,CASSPKETQYF
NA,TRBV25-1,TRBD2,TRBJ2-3,TGTGCCAGCCAACCGACTAGCGGGGGACCAGATACGCAGTATTTT,CASQPTSGGPDTQYF
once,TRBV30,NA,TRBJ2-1,TGTGCCTGGAGTGGTCGCAATGAGCAGTTCTTC,CAWSGRNEQFF
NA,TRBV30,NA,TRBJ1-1,TGTGCCTGGAGTGTATTGGGGGCGCGGGCTTTCTTT,CAWSVLGARAFF
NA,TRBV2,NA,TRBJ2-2,TGTGCCAGCACAAACACCGGGGAGCTGTTTTTT,CASTNTGELFF
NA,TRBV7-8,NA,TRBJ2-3,TGTGCCAGCAGCTTATTGGGTAGGGGTAGCACAGATACGCAGTATTTT,CASSLLGRGSTDTQYF
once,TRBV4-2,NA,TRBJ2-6,TGTGCCAGCAGCCTAGATCCCAGGGCTGGGGCCAACGTCCTGACTTTC,CASSLDPRAGANVLTF
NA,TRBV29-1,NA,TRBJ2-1,TGCAGCGTTGAAGGACCAGGTATGAATGAGCAGTTCTTC,CSVEGPGMNEQFF
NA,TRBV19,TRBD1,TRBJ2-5,TGTGCCAGTGGTATAGGACAGGGTAGCCAGTACTTC,CASGIGQGSQYF
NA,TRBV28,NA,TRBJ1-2,TGTGCCAGCAGTTCGCCAGCTAACTATGGCTACACCTTC,CASSSPANYGYTF
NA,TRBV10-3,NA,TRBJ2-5,TGTGCCATCAGCCGCGACAGGCAAGAGACCCAGTACTTC,CAISRDRQETQYF
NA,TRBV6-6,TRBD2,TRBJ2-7,TGTGCCAGCAGTTTGAGCGGGGGCTCCGGCGAGCAGTACTTC,CASSLSGGSGEQYF
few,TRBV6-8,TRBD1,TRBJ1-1,TGTGCCAGCAGGAGGACAGGGTTCGGGAACACTGAAGCTTTCTTT,CASRRTGFGNTEAFF
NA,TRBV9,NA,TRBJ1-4,TGTGCCAGCAGCGGCACGGTGGTTGCTAATGAAAAACTGTTTTTT,CASSGTVVANEKLFF
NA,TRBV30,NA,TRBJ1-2,TGTGCCTCCACTCCGGGGACTAACTATGGCTACACCTTC,CASTPGTNYGYTF
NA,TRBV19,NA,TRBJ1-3,TGTGCCAGTAGTCCTCGGACAGAAATCAACTCTGGAAACACCATATATTTT,CASSPRTEINSGNTIYF
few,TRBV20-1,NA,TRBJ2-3,TGCAGTGCCGCGCAGGGGGATACGCAGTATTTT,CSAAQGDTQYF
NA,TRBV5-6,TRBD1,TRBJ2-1,TGTGCCAGCAGCTTGTCCCACCTGACAGGGGCGAGCTCCTACAATGAGCAGTTCTTC,CASSLSHLTGASSYNEQFF
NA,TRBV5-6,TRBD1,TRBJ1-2,TGTGCCAGCAGCCCGACAGGGGACTATGGCTACACCTTC,CASSPTGDYGYTF
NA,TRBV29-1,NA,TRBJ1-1,TGCAGCGTAGCCAGGGTTACAAACACTGAAGCTTTCTTT,CSVARVTNTEAFF
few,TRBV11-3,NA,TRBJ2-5,TGTGCCAGCAGTTACCGGGACATCCAAGAGACCCAGTACTTC,CASSYRDIQETQYF
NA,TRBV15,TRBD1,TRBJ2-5,TGTGCCACCAGCAGAGATATTTTGGGGACAGGGCCCGGGGAGACCCAGTACTTC,CATSRDILGTGPGETQYF
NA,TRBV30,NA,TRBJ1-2,TGTGCCTGGAGTAAAAAGACAGGCGGTTCAACGTTTCACACCTTC,CAWSKKTGGSTFHTF
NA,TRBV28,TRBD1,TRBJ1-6,TGTGCCAGCAGCCTTTTGGGCGCGACAGGGTTCCCCATTTCACCCCTCCACTTT,CASSLLGATGFPISPLHF
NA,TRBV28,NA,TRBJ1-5,TGTGCCAGCAGGGGTCCTATAGTCGGCTCGGGGCCCCAGCATTTT,CASRGPIVGSGPQHF
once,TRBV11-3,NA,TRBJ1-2,TGTGCCAGCAGCCCCAGCGGGGAGTATGGCTACACCTTC,CASSPSGEYGYTF
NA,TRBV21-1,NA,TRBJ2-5,TGTGCCAGCAACGATCGGCCCCGGGACTCCAAAGAGACCCAGTACTTC,CASNDRPRDSKETQYF
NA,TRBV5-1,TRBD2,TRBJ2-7,TGCGCCAGCAGCTCGGGGGGTCAGTTTAGCTACGGGCAGTACTTC,CASSSGGQFSYGQYF
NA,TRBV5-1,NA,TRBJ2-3,TGCGCCAGCAGCTTGGCCATAGATACGCAGTATTTT,CASSLAIDTQYF
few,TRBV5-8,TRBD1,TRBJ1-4,TGTGCCAGCAGCCCCGGACAGGGGGGAGCAACTAATGAAAAACTGTTTTTT,CASSPGQGGATNEKLFF
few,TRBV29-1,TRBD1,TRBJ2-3,TGCAGCGTCTCCGGGACAGTAATTTCGGATACGCAGTATTTT,CSVSGTVISDTQYF
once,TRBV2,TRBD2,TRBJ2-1,TGTGCCAGCGGTATGGGGGGGGACTACAATGAGCAGTTCTTC,CASGMGGDYNEQFF
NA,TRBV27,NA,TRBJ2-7,TGTGCCAGCAGTTCCAAATGGATCGGAGGCGAGCAGTACTTC,CASSSKWIGGEQYF
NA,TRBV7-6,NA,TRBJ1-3,TGTGCCAGCAGCGGGCCAGGGCGGACTGGAAACACCATATATTTT,CASSGPGRTGNTIYF
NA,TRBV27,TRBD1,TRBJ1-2,TGTGCCAGCAGTGAGTTGACAGGGAGATTTTTCAGCTACACCTTC,CASSELTGRFFSYTF
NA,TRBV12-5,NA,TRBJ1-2,TGTGCTAGTGGCAGGGAGGGGCAGGACTATGGCTACACCTTC,CASGREGQDYGYTF
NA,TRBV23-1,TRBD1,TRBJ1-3,TGCGCCAGCAGTCAACGGGACAGGGTCTCTGGAAACACCATATATTTT,CASSQRDRVSGNTIYF
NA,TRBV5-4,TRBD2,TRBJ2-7,TGTGCCAGCAGCATACTAGCGGGGGCCTACGAGCAGTACTTC,CASSILAGAYEQYF
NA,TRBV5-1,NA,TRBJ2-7,TGCGCCAGCAGCTTGGCAGGAAGTTACGAGCAGTACTTC,CASSLAGSYEQYF
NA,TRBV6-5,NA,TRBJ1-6,TGTGCCAGCAGTTACTCGAGGATTGACGGAAATTCACCCCTCCACTTT,CASSYSRIDGNSPLHF
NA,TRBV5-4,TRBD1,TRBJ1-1,TGTGCCAGCAGCCTGCGACAGGGTCTGATCGGCACTGAAGCTTTCTTT,CASSLRQGLIGTEAFF
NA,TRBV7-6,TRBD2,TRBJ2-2,TGTGCCAGCAGCTTAGGGCCTAGCGGGGGGACGCCCGGGGAGCTGTTTTTT,CASSLGPSGGTPGELFF
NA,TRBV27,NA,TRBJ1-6,TGTGCCAACAAAACGACCAGGGGACGCAATTCACCCCTCCACTTT,CANKTTRGRNSPLHF
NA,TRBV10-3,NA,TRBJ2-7,TGTGCCATCAGTGAATTCTCGGGGAACGAGCAGTACTTC,CAISEFSGNEQYF
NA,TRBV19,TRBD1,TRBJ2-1,TGTGCCAGTCGACAGGGGTATGAGCAGTTCTTC,CASRQGYEQFF
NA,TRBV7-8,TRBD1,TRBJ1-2,TGTGCCAGCAGCCCCCGGGACAGACTCTATGGCTACACCTTC,CASSPRDRLYGYTF
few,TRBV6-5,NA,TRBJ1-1,TGTGCCAGCAGTTACTTGGACTCGAACACTGAAGCTTTCTTT,CASSYLDSNTEAFF
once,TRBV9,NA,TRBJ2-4,TGTGCCAGCAGCGAACAATCCGCGGAAAACATTCAGTACTTC,CASSEQSAENIQYF
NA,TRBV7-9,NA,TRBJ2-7,TGTGCCAGCAGCGCAACCCGGGACATGAAGGACGAGCAGTACTTC,CASSATRDMKDEQYF